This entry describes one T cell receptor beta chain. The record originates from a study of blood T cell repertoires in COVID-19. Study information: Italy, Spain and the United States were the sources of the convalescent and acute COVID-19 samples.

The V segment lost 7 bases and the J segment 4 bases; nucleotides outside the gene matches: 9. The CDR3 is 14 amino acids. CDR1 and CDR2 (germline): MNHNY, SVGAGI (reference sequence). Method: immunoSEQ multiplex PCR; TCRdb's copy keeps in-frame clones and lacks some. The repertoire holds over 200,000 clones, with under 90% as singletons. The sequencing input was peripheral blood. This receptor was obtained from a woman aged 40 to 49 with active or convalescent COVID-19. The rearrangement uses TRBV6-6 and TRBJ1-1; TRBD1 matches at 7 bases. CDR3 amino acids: CASTPTGMSTEAFF. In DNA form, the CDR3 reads TGTGCCAGCACCCCGACAGGGATGTCCACTGAAGCTTTCTTT.